Below are 20 T cell receptor beta chains sequenced from a single sample in a study of blood T cell repertoires in COVID-19. Measured with immunoSEQ multiplex PCR; TCRdb has only the in-frame clones, and not every one. This table has 300,000 to 400,000 clones, about 89% appearing once. Input material: peripheral blood. Every receptor here comes from a woman between 45 and 60 years old with COVID-19, enrolled during active disease.

The V call is TRBV9, the J call TRBJ1-6, with D perhaps TRBD1 (6 bases). Germline V gene data show CDR1 as SGDLS and CDR2 as YYNGEE. The CDR3 consists of 16 residues. V lost 7 bases, J lost 4 bases, and 18 bases lay in between. CDR3 protein: CASHPGGGGYNSPLHF. The CDR3, as DNA: TGTGCCAGCCACCCTGGGGGGGGCGGTTATAATTCACCCCTCCACTTT.

The chain links TRBV7-9 to TRBJ2-2, with D possibly matching TRBD1 (6 bases). The CDR3 has 14 residues. Germline V gene sequence: CDR1 SEHNR, CDR2 FQNEAQ (reference sequence). Between the trimmed V and J ends, which lost 6 bases and 7 bases, there was a span of 15 bases. The CDR3 coding sequence is TGTGCCAGCAGACCGCAGGGGAGTAGCGGGGAGCTGTTTTTT. Encoded protein: CASRPQGSSGELFF. The full variable domain, rest sourced from reference TRBV7-9 and TRBJ2-2, is DTGVSQNPRHKITKRGQNVTFRCDPISEHNRLYWYRQTLGQGPEFLTYFQNEAQLEKSRLLSDRFSAERPKGSFSTLEIQRTEQGDSAMYLCASRPQGSSGELFFGEGSRLTVL.

CDR3 DNA: TGTGCCAGTAGTATAGTGGGACAGGCCCACGAGCAGTACTTC. Its translation is CASSIVGQAHEQYF. The gene calls are TRBV19 and TRBJ2-7; TRBD1 aligns across 8 bases. The germline V gene encodes CDR1 LNHDA and CDR2 SQIVND (reference sequence). V shed 1 base, J shed 5 bases, and the junction held 4 bases outside the gene matches. The CDR3 length is 14 residues.

As DNA, the CDR3 is TGTGCCAGTAGTGTTGCAGGGATGATCACCGGGGAGCTGTTTTTT. This gives the protein CASSVAGMITGELFF. The V call is TRBV19, the J call TRBJ2-2, with D possibly being TRBD1 (5 bases). Germline assignment: CDR1 LNHDA and CDR2 SQIVND (reference sequence). V shed 5 bases and J shed 4 bases, with 14 bases lying between them. The CDR3 loop spans 15 amino acids.

The rearrangement joins TRBV11-2 to TRBJ2-1, with TRBD2 as a possible D gene (6 bases). Trimming removed 2 bases at V and 5 bases at J, with 10 bases between. The CDR3 spans 14 residues. Per germline, CDR1 SGHAT and CDR2 FQNNGV. CDR3 amino acids: CASSLLDYNNEQFF. The DNA of the CDR3 is TGTGCCAGCAGCTTATTGGACTACAACAATGAGCAGTTCTTC.

In its sample, this clone was seen once. The chain recombines TRBV7-2 with TRBJ2-7; 14 nucleotides align to TRBD2. The ends lost 4 bases at V and 0 bases at J; junction bases unmatched: 8. This CDR3 has 18 residues. Germline CDR1 is SGHTA and CDR2 is FQGNSA. In nucleotides, the CDR3 is TGTGCCAGCAGCTGGACCGGGACTAGCGGGAGTATCTCCTACGAGCAGTACTTC. Amino acid sequence: CASSWTGTSGSISYEQYF.

The genes are TRBV14 and TRBJ2-7, with 7 nucleotides matching TRBD2. Germline CDR1 is SGHDN and CDR2 is FVKESK. This CDR3 contains 17 residues. V lost 4 bases to trimming and J lost 4 bases; unmatched junction nucleotides: 16. The CDR3, as DNA: TGTGCCAGCAGCCTCAGCGAGTGGCCCCCCGGGGGGTACGAGCAGTACTTC. Protein: CASSLSEWPPGGYEQYF.

The rearrangement joins TRBV4-2 to TRBJ2-7, with D unresolved. The CDR3 spans 13 residues. Trimming cost V 2 bases and J 4 bases, with 9 bases left between them. Germline lookup yields CDR1 LGHNA and CDR2 YNFKEQ. Written as DNA, the CDR3 is TGTGCCAGCAGCCAAACGTTCGCGTACGAGCAGTACTTC. As protein: CASSQTFAYEQYF.

This clone was counted a single time. The genes are TRBV19 and TRBJ2-7; the match to TRBD2 covers 10 bases. Germline V lookup: CDR1 LNHDA, CDR2 SQIVND (reference sequence). The CDR3 covers 13 residues. V shed 9 bases and J 5 bases; nucleotides not matched to a gene: 7. The CDR3 loop reads CASKAGTSDEQYF. Here the CDR3 DNA reads TGTGCCAGCAAGGCCGGGACTAGCGACGAGCAGTACTTC. The full variable domain, its missing parts supplied by reference TRBV19 and TRBJ2-7, is DGGITQSPKYLFRKEGQNVTLSCEQNLNHDAMYWYRQDPGQGLRLIYYSQIVNDFQKGDIAEGYSVSREKKESFPLTVTSAQKNPTAFYLCASKAGTSDEQYFGPGTRLTVT.

This clone showed up just a few times. This chain joins TRBV4-2 and TRBJ2-2; D remains unclear. The CDR3 consists of 15 residues. With 4 bases removed from V and 0 bases from J, the gap between germline ends came to 9 bases. Germline V lookup: CDR1 LGHNA, CDR2 YNFKEQ. The CDR3: CASSPGNPNTGELFF. The CDR3 DNA reads TGTGCCAGCAGCCCAGGTAATCCGAACACCGGGGAGCTGTTTTTT.

Comments on this clone: One junction end does not reproduce the germline sequence, and a read error may be involved. The V and J genes are TRBV24-1 and TRBJ1-3; D unresolved. This CDR3 has 11 amino acids. Germline V gene sequence: CDR1 KGHDR, CDR2 SFDVKD. The CDR3 coding sequence is TGTGCCACCAGTGAGAGTGGGCTCTTCAGTTTT. Its protein product is CATSESGLFSF.

This rearrangement joins TRBV14 to TRBJ1-1; D ambiguous. This CDR3 region has 17 residues. Per the germline V gene, CDR1 is SGHDN and CDR2 is FVKESK. V was pared by 1 base and J by 8 bases, with 23 bases between. In DNA, the CDR3 is TGTGCCAGCAGCCAAGGGTTGGGCTTAGGCCAGTTTCCCGAAGCTTTCTTT. Translated: CASSQGLGLGQFPEAFF.

This clone was picked up one time. The rearrangement links TRBV20-1 to TRBJ2-7; D is ambiguous. V gave up 3 bases and J gave up 2 bases, with 5 bases separating them. Germline V gene sequence: CDR1 DFQATT, CDR2 SNEGSKA (reference sequence). This CDR3 has 11 amino acids. The CDR3, as DNA: TGCAGTGCTAGGCAGGCCTACGAGCAGTACTTC. Protein product: CSARQAYEQYF.

This clone appeared once. The V gene is TRBV15, the J gene TRBJ2-5; a weak D match, TRBD1 (6 bases). The CDR3 consists of 16 residues. The ends were cut back, 2 bases at V and 3 bases at J, with 16 bases in the middle. Per germline, CDR1 LNHNV and CDR2 YYDKDF (reference sequence). Written as DNA, the CDR3 is TGTGCCACCAGCAGAATGGACAGACGAGGGGAAGAGACCCAGTACTTC. Residues: CATSRMDRRGEETQYF.

The chain has TRBV10-3 and TRBJ1-1, with 8 bases aligning to TRBD1. With V trimmed by 0 bases and J by 1 base, 4 bases remained unmatched. Germline lookup yields CDR1 ENHRY and CDR2 SYGVKD. The CDR3 has 16 amino acids. The CDR3 nucleotides are TGTGCCATCAGTGAGTCCGCCGGACAGGGGAACACTGAAGCTTTCTTT. It is translated as CAISESAGQGNTEAFF.

V is TRBV24-1 and J is TRBJ2-1; TRBD2 matches at 10 bases. The CDR3 totals 16 residues. Germline-derived CDR1 and CDR2 are KGHDR and SFDVKD. V lost 1 base, J lost 7 bases, and 6 bases stayed unmatched. The CDR3 protein is CATSDFWASGSNEQFF. The CDR3 DNA sequence: TGTGCCACCAGTGATTTTTGGGCTAGCGGGAGTAATGAGCAGTTCTTC.

V usage is TRBV21-1 and J usage is TRBJ1-2; TRBD1, the table's D call, lacks a check against the DNA. TRBV21-1 is deemed a pseudogene. The CDR3 extends over 14 amino acids. The CDR3 reads CASSNGTGRYGYTF. CDR3 nucleotide sequence: TGTGCCAGCAGCAATGGGACAGGGCGCTATGGCTACACCTTC.

The CDR3 coding sequence is TGTGCCAGCAGCTTAGGACTAGCGGGAGTTGAAGATACGCAGTATTTT. Translation gives CASSLGLAGVEDTQYF. The chain couples TRBV7-3 to TRBJ2-3; 13 nucleotides agree with TRBD2. Trimming cost V 2 bases and J 5 bases; bases outside gene matches: 4. This CDR3 is built from 16 residues. Germline V gene data show CDR1 as SGHTA and CDR2 as FQGTGA.

J is TRBJ2-1 and V is TRBV30, with TRBD1 as a possible D gene (6 bases). Germline CDR1 and CDR2: GTSNPN and SVGIG (reference sequence). This CDR3 has 13 amino acids. Deletions cut 2 bases from V and 7 bases from J, with 12 bases between. The CDR3 sequence is CAWSYGTPNEQFF. The DNA for the CDR3 is TGTGCCTGGAGTTATGGGACACCTAATGAGCAGTTCTTC.

J is TRBJ1-1 and V is TRBV19; a weak D match, TRBD1 (6 bases). The CDR3 is 13 amino acids. CDR1 and CDR2 (germline): LNHDA, SQIVND (reference sequence). Deletions cut 5 bases from V and 10 bases from J, with 17 bases between. The CDR3 here is CASSQAYRETAFF. CDR3 coding DNA: TGTGCCAGTAGTCAGGCCTACAGGGAAACAGCTTTCTTT.